This T cell receptor beta chain was identified in a study of T cell repertoires in cytomegalovirus infection. Study context: Epitope selection comprised recently identified HLA-C-restricted CMV epitopes and well-studied HLA-B-restricted CMV epitopes. It can be stated that public TCR beta signatures indicated CMV infection as well as a matching HLA type.

MiXCR, applied by TCRdb to the reads, yields one record per CDR3 protein. This table has about 340,000 distinct CDR3 sequences, just under 30% appearing once. V gave up 6 bases and J gave up 1 base; unmatched junction bases: 6. Germline V gene sequence: CDR1 SGHTA, CDR2 FQGNSA. The CDR3 length is 16 residues. General study findings and limits: The cumulative frequency of public TCR beta families distinguished individuals who carried CMV together with the relevant HLA.

The table lists this clonotype with many counts. Its specificity is unknown. The sequence was obtained from a human donor in good health (CMV status not recorded). Some clones in this sample may be carry-over from other donors' samples. The rearrangement uses TRBV7-2 and TRBJ2-3, with TRBD2 matching over 11 bases. The specimen was cultured PBMCs, collected from culture after CMV antigen stimulation. The CDR3 DNA is TGTGCCAGCAGTTTTCTAGCGGGAGGCGGCACAGATACGCAGTATTTT. The encoded protein is CASSFLAGGGTDTQYF.